The 29 T cell receptor beta chains in this list originate from one sample, sequenced in a study of CD8+ T cells in alopecia areata (dated by TCRdb to the late 2010s). The method behind the library was the immunoSEQ multiplex PCR assay. To provide template for TCR sequencing, every sample had RNA extracted and reverse transcribed into cDNA. TCRdb carries this immuneACCESS record with in-frame sequences only. Its versions omit some clonotypes, under half of them owing to an unresolved V gene in the studies checked, with the rest unexplained. Across this sample there are 130,000 or so clones, with around 60% seen only once. Of the sample, around 6% falls within the top ten clones. In light of the paper, this sample's time point label describes: around 29 days on oral tofacitinib. Taken with the paper, the label for treatment or condition translates to: oral pan-JAK inhibitor, 5-10 mg twice daily. The specimen comprised CD4+ T cells sorted from blood, sampled at week 4, from a patient treated with tofacitinib. These receptors were collected from a human donor with alopecia areata.

The genes are TRBV9 and TRBJ2-5; 10 bases agree with TRBD1. The ends lost 4 bases at V and 1 base at J; junction bases unmatched: 10. The CDR3 covers 17 residues. Per germline, CDR1 SGDLS and CDR2 YYNGEE. The CDR3 bases are TGTGCCAGCAGCCCCCGAGGCGGGGACAGGGGCCAAGAGACCCAGTACTTC. The encoded protein is CASSPRGGDRGQETQYF.

The chain joins TRBV11-2 to TRBJ2-3, with a possible D match to TRBD1 (5 bases). Germline-derived CDR1 and CDR2 are SGHAT and FQNNGV. The V and J ends lost 1 base and 4 bases respectively, with 6 bases between them. This CDR3 comprises 13 residues. CDR3 amino acids: CASSLAGSDTQYF. The CDR3 region has the DNA TGTGCCAGCAGCTTAGCAGGGTCAGATACGCAGTATTTT.

The chain has TRBV6-5 and TRBJ2-7; no clear D gene. Per germline, CDR1 MNHEY and CDR2 SVGAGI. The length of the CDR3 is 11 residues. V was clipped by 5 bases and J by 4 bases, with 6 bases between them. The CDR3 DNA sequence: TGTGCCAGCAGTAAAAATTACGAGCAGTACTTC. Translation: CASSKNYEQYF.

This chain uses TRBV4-1 with TRBJ1-2; 7 nucleotides align to TRBD1. The ends lost 4 bases at V and 7 bases at J; junction bases unmatched: 6. Germline loops: CDR1 MGHRA, CDR2 YSYEKL. CDR3 length equals 13 residues. Here the CDR3 DNA reads TGCGCCAGCAGCCCGACAGGGTTGCGTGGCTACACCTTC. Protein product: CASSPTGLRGYTF.

The CDR3 spells CASSLWQKETQYF. In DNA, the CDR3 is TGTGCCAGCAGCTTGTGGCAGAAAGAGACCCAGTACTTC. The J gene is TRBJ2-5, the V gene TRBV7-9; D remains unclear. The V end was cut by 3 bases, the J end by 3 bases, with 8 bases between. CDR3 length: 13 amino acids. Germline V gene lookup returns CDR1 SEHNR and CDR2 FQNEAQ (reference sequence).

A note on this clone: A read error may produce the germline difference seen at one junction end. Other DNA sequences within the sample encode an identical CDR3. This chain links TRBV4-1 with TRBJ1-4, with 7 positions matching TRBD1. The CDR3 extends over 13 amino acids. Germline CDR1 MGHRA, CDR2 YSYEKL. The CDR3 coding sequence is TGCGCTAGCAGCCCCGGGACAGCCGAAAAACTGTTTTTT. Translation: CASSPGTAEKLFF.

The J gene is TRBJ1-1, the V gene TRBV29-1; weak D call: TRBD1 (5 bases). This CDR3 spans 13 amino acids. The V and J ends lost 4 bases and 1 base respectively, with 10 bases between them. Looked up from germline, CDR1 is SQVTM and CDR2 is ANQGSEA. The CDR3 protein is CSVVGTWNTEAFF. In nucleotides, the CDR3 is TGCAGCGTTGTCGGGACTTGGAACACTGAAGCTTTCTTT. The complete variable domain, with remaining parts taken from reference TRBV29-1 and TRBJ1-1, reads SAVISQKPSRDICQRGTSLTIQCQVDSQVTMMFWYRQQPGQSLTLIATANQGSEATYESGFVIDKFPISRPNLTFSTLTVSNMSPEDSSIYLCSVVGTWNTEAFFGQGTRLTVV.

V is TRBV10-3 and J is TRBJ1-1, with D possibly matching TRBD1 (6 bases). The germline V gene encodes CDR1 ENHRY and CDR2 SYGVKD. V gave up 0 bases and J gave up 0 bases, with 8 bases separating them. CDR3 length: 15 amino acids. The CDR3 DNA reads TGTGCCATCAGTGAGTCAGCAGGGGTGAACACTGAAGCTTTCTTT. It translates to CAISESAGVNTEAFF.

The V call is TRBV5-1, the J call TRBJ1-5, with D possibly matching TRBD1 (5 bases). In germline, CDR1 is SGHRS, CDR2 YFSETQ. The CDR3 has 14 residues. The V end lost 0 bases, the J end lost 5 bases, and 9 bases lay between the germline ends. The CDR3 nucleotides read TGCGCCAGCAGCTTGGATCAGGGAGATCAGCCCCAGCATTTT. This sequence encodes CASSLDQGDQPQHF.

The chain uses TRBV7-2 and TRBJ2-1; D uncertain. Germline V gene data show CDR1 as SGHTA and CDR2 as FQGNSA. The CDR3 runs 13 residues. The V end lost 6 bases, the J end lost 5 bases, and 11 bases lay between the germline ends. This CDR3 is CASSAGPNNEQFF. Written as DNA, the CDR3 is TGTGCCAGCAGTGCAGGACCAAACAATGAGCAGTTCTTC. Based on the CDR3 plus reference TRBV7-2 and TRBJ2-1, the full variable domain is GAGVSQSPSNKVTEKGKDVELRCDPISGHTALYWYRQSLGQGLEFLIYFQGNSAPDKSGLPSDRFSAERTGGSVSTLTIQRTQQEDSAVYLCASSAGPNNEQFFGPGTRLTVL.

The rearrangement links TRBV30 to TRBJ2-5, with 8 bases that match TRBD1. With V trimmed by 1 base and J by 5 bases, 6 bases remained unmatched. This CDR3 is built from 14 residues. CDR1 and CDR2 (germline): GTSNPN, SVGIG (reference sequence). This CDR3 is CAWSGLSGGETQYF. The DNA of the CDR3 is TGTGCCTGGAGTGGGTTGTCAGGGGGCGAGACCCAGTACTTC.

The genes are TRBV18 and TRBJ1-1, with a tentative D call TRBD1 (5 bases). The V gene's germline CDR1 is KGHSH and CDR2 LQKENI. V was shortened by 3 bases and J by 0 bases, with 8 bases between the two germline ends. The CDR3 consists of 14 residues. The CDR3 loop reads CASSPGLMNTEAFF. The CDR3 bases are TGTGCCAGCTCACCGGGACTGATGAACACTGAAGCTTTCTTT.

This clone was counted only a few times. DNA of the CDR3: TGCGCCAGCAGCCAGGGACTCTCCCCCTACAATGAGCAGTTCTTC. Residues: CASSQGLSPYNEQFF. This chain joins TRBV4-1 and TRBJ2-1; D is perhaps TRBD2 (6 bases). CDR1 is MGHRA, CDR2 YSYEKL, per germline. This CDR3 contains 15 residues. Trimming took off 3 bases at V and 2 bases at J, with 11 bases between the two ends.

The chain uses TRBV29-1 and TRBJ2-3; maybe TRBD1 (6 bases). Germline-derived CDR1 and CDR2 are SQVTM and ANQGSEA. Trimming removed 2 bases at V and 3 bases at J, with 9 bases between. The CDR3 is 13 residues long. This chain's CDR3 is CSVESQGTDTQYF. The CDR3 nucleotides are TGCAGCGTTGAATCCCAGGGGACAGATACGCAGTATTTT.

This sequence joins TRBV19 and TRBJ1-5; TRBD1 matches at 11 bases. The CDR3 is 16 amino acids. J lost 5 bases, V lost 4 bases, and 7 bases had no gene match. Germline lookup yields CDR1 LNHDA and CDR2 SQIVND (reference sequence). CDR3 DNA sequence: TGTGCCAGTAGTAGCCTGGACAGGGGGCAGGATCAGCCCCAGCATTTT. Its protein product is CASSSLDRGQDQPQHF.

The J gene is TRBJ1-1, the V gene TRBV10-3; TRBD1 is a possible D gene (6 bases). The CDR3 extends over 13 amino acids. V was clipped by 5 bases and J by 1 base, with 8 bases between them. The germline V gene has CDR1 ENHRY and CDR2 SYGVKD. The CDR3 sequence: CAISLTGNTEAFF. The CDR3 bases are TGTGCCATCAGTCTGACAGGGAACACTGAAGCTTTCTTT.

The CDR3 loop is CASQQGSGETQYF. The CDR3 coding sequence is TGTGCCAGTCAACAGGGGTCGGGAGAGACCCAGTACTTC. The J gene is TRBJ2-5, the V gene TRBV2, with 7 positions matching TRBD1. The CDR3 spans 13 residues. Germline trimming cut 9 bases from V and 4 bases from J; bases unmatched to any gene: 8. The germline gives CDR1 SNHLY, CDR2 FYNNEI.

CDR3 sequence (DNA): TGTGCCTGGAGTGAATACAATGAGCAGTTCTTC. Protein sequence: CAWSEYNEQFF. This chain links TRBV30 with TRBJ2-1; unclear D gene. The V gene lost 1 base and the J gene lost 4 bases, with 2 bases spanning the gap. Germline V CDR1 and CDR2: GTSNPN, SVGIG (reference sequence). This CDR3 spans 11 amino acids.

The chain has TRBV10-3 and TRBJ2-6; TRBD1 might be the D (6 bases). This CDR3 has 18 amino acids. Between the trimmed V and J ends, which lost 4 bases and 2 bases, there was a span of 18 bases. Germline CDR1 reads ENHRY; CDR2 reads SYGVKD. The CDR3, as DNA: TGTGCCATCAGTGTGCCCGACGAACAGGGAGCTGGGGCCAACGTCCTGACTTTC. It codes for CAISVPDEQGAGANVLTF.

DNA of the CDR3: TGTGCCACCAGCAGAGATCAGGGGACGAACACTGAAGCTTTCTTT. Translation: CATSRDQGTNTEAFF. The rearrangement links TRBV15 to TRBJ1-1, with D possibly being TRBD1 (6 bases). The CDR3 runs 15 residues. Germline lookup yields CDR1 LNHNV and CDR2 YYDKDF (reference sequence). V was pared by 0 bases and J by 1 base, with 9 bases between.

This clone is a singleton in its sample. This sequence joins TRBV29-1 and TRBJ2-1; perhaps D is TRBD1 or TRBD2 (6 bases each). This CDR3 spans 16 amino acids. The V end was cut by 5 bases, the J end by 0 bases, with 17 bases between. Germline lookup yields CDR1 SQVTM and CDR2 ANQGSEA. The CDR3 DNA follows: TGCAGCGTTTCTACACCGGGGGCTAGCTCCTACAATGAGCAGTTCTTC. Its protein product is CSVSTPGASSYNEQFF.

V usage is TRBV4-3 and J usage is TRBJ2-3, with TRBD2 matching over 7 bases. The CDR3 length is 14 residues. CDR1 LGHNA and CDR2 YSLEER come from the germline V gene. V dropped 3 bases and J dropped 2; count of bases not matched to a gene: 2. The CDR3 loop reads CASSQGTTTDTQYF. The CDR3, as DNA: TGCGCCAGCAGCCAGGGGACTACCACAGATACGCAGTATTTT.

On this clone: Distinct nucleotide sequences in the sample also encode this CDR3. The chain employs TRBV29-1 and TRBJ2-7; D perhaps matches TRBD2 (5 bases). The germline V and J ends were trimmed by 4 bases and 2 bases, with 9 bases remaining between them. The CDR3 covers 12 residues. Germline V gives CDR1 SQVTM, CDR2 ANQGSEA. The CDR3 protein is CSVGTGTYEQYF. CDR3 DNA: TGCAGCGTTGGGACGGGAACCTACGAGCAGTACTTC.

The chain recombines TRBV7-2 with TRBJ2-5, with 9 bases aligning to TRBD1. Germline CDR1 SGHTA, CDR2 FQGNSA. The CDR3 sequence is 14 residues long. J was trimmed by 5 bases and V by 3 bases; bases with no gene match: 4. The CDR3 sequence: CASSFATGGETQYF. In nucleotides, the CDR3 is TGTGCCAGCAGCTTTGCGACAGGGGGTGAGACCCAGTACTTC.

DNA for the CDR3: TGTGCCAGTAGTATCCGGGGGGCTGGGGCCAACGTCCTGACTTTC. Residues: CASSIRGAGANVLTF. The genes are TRBV19 and TRBJ2-6; 7 bases are a match to TRBD2. This CDR3 has 15 amino acids. In germline, CDR1 is LNHDA, CDR2 SQIVND (reference sequence). The V gene end was trimmed by 3 bases and the J gene end by 2 bases; junction bases not matched to a gene: 1.

The J gene is TRBJ2-3, the V gene TRBV7-9; TRBD2 matches 7 bases. V gave up 5 bases and J gave up 0 bases; unmatched junction bases: 5. The germline gives CDR1 SEHNR, CDR2 FQNEAQ (reference sequence). CDR3 length: 15 residues. In DNA form, the CDR3 reads TGTGCCAGCAGCACCAAGCGGGGAAGCACAGATACGCAGTATTTT. Protein: CASSTKRGSTDTQYF.

The CDR3 reads CSAGQGKETQYF. The CDR3 DNA reads TGCAGCGCGGGACAGGGGAAAGAGACCCAGTACTTC. The chain carries TRBV29-1 and TRBJ2-5; TRBD1 matches 10 bases. The CDR3 spans 12 residues. In germline, CDR1 is SQVTM, CDR2 ANQGSEA. V lost 7 bases, J lost 3 bases, and 2 bases stayed unmatched.

The rearrangement uses TRBV28 and TRBJ1-1; D is perhaps TRBD1 (6 bases). The CDR3 loop spans 13 amino acids. Germline CDR1 is MDHEN and CDR2 is SYDVKM. V dropped 5 bases and J dropped 10 bases, with 17 bases sitting between them. This CDR3 reads CASSGYREERAFF. DNA for the CDR3: TGTGCCAGCAGTGGCTACAGGGAGGAGAGAGCTTTCTTT. Using reference TRBV28 and TRBJ1-1 for the parts outside the CDR3, the full variable domain is DVKVTQSSRYLVKRTGEKVFLECVQDMDHENMFWYRQDPGLGLRLIYFSYDVKMKEKGDIPEGYSVSREKKERFSLILESASTNQTSMYLCASSGYREERAFFGQGTRLTVV.

V is TRBV5-1 and J is TRBJ2-5; D unresolved. In germline, CDR1 is SGHRS, CDR2 YFSETQ. V lost 5 bases and J lost 2, with 13 bases in between. There are 14 residues in the CDR3. CDR3 sequence reads: CASSPTAAQETQYF. DNA of the CDR3: TGCGCCAGCAGTCCAACGGCAGCGCAAGAGACCCAGTACTTC.